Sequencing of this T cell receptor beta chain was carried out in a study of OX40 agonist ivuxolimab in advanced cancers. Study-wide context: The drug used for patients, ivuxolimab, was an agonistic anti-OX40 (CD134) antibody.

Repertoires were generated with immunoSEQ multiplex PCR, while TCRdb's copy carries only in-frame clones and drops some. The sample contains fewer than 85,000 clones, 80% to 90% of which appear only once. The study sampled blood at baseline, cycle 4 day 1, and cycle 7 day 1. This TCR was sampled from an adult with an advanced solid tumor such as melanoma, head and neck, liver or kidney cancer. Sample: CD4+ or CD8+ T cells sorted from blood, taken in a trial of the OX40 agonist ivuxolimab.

CDR3 sequence (DNA): TGTGCCAGTAGTAGGCGACAGACTGGAAACACCATATATTTT. The encoded protein is CASSRRQTGNTIYF. This chain joins TRBV19 and TRBJ1-3, with a tentative D call TRBD1 (5 bases). Trimming took off 4 bases at V and 2 bases at J, with 9 bases between the two ends. Per germline, CDR1 LNHDA and CDR2 SQIVND (reference sequence). This CDR3 is 14 amino acids long.